This record concerns one T cell receptor beta chain sequence. The sample holds many counts of this clone. There is no known antigen for this receptor. No quality values exist for individual bases; no much larger clone is one base distant. In the germline V gene, CDR1 corresponds to MDHEN and CDR2 to SYDVKM. CDR3 length: 15 amino acids, cysteine to phenylalanine. Only the CDR3 region is kept as DNA, spanning 45 bases read in frame from base 1. V is pared back by 7 bases and J by 4 bases, with 19 bases lying between the germline termini. Receptors were amplified or captured by PCR. Reads for this sample came from an Illumina HiSeq 4000. The TCR beta-chain CDR3 region of each patient was profiled by high-throughput sequencing. The paper's processing steps were these. Drawing on CDR3 differences between clinicopathological groups, the researchers built a classifier meant to tell apart patients with distant-metastatic papillary thyroid cancer. Repertoire diversity was assessed with the Shannon index, and tumor-blood repertoire similarity with the Morisita-Horn index. TCRdb reprocessed the public reads (quality trimming at Q25 with fastp, clone calling with MiXCR) and kept in-frame beta chains. TCRdb, not the authors, supplied the V and J calls. A total of tens of thousands of clones appear in this sample, more than 15% of them only once. Of the sample, 9.5% to 15% falls within the top ten clones.

This sample is part of a study of metastatic and nonmetastatic thyroid tumors (dated by TCRdb to about 2020). With regard to the full study: The researchers compared repertoires between peripheral blood samples and tumor or nodule tissue samples from patients with malignant or benign thyroid disease.

Before undergoing thyroid surgery, none of the patients had been given any kind of treatment. Patient clinical samples collected from about 2012 to 2018 were retrospectively analysed using T-cell receptor beta sequencing. The full study reports these points: In both blood and tumor samples, malignant tumors were reported to have significantly higher TCR beta diversity than benign nodules.

Material for sequencing was blood. The sequence is built from TRBV28 and TRBJ1-1; the D gene is possibly TRBD1, with 6 bases matching. This receptor was taken from a female donor with papillary thyroid cancer or a benign thyroid nodule (not recorded which). Some clones in this sample may be carry-over from other donors' samples. CDR3 region: CASTKGGGRGTEAFF. The DNA sequence is as follows: TGTGCCAGCACCAAAGGTGGGGGGCGAGGCACTGAAGCTTTCTTT.